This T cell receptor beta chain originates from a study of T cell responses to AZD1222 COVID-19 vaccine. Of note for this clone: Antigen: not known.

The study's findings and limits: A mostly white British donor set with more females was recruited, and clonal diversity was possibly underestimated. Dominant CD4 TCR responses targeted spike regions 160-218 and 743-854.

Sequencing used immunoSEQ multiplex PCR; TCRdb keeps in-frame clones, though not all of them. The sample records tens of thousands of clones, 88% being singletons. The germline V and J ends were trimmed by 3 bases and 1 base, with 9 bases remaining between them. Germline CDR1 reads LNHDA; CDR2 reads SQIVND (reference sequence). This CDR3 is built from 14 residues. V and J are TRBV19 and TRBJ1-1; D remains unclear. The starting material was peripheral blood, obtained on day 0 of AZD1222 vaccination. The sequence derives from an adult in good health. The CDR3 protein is CASSIFDWNTEAFF. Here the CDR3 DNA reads TGTGCCAGTAGTATTTTCGACTGGAACACTGAAGCTTTCTTT. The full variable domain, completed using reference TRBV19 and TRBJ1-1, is DGGITQSPKYLFRKEGQNVTLSCEQNLNHDAMYWYRQDPGQGLRLIYYSQIVNDFQKGDIAEGYSVSREKKESFPLTVTSAQKNPTAFYLCASSIFDWNTEAFFGQGTRLTVV.